These T cell receptor beta chains were read from a single sample in a study of CD8 T cells in Susac syndrome. One entry per CDR3 protein, called by TCRdb with MiXCR from the immunoSEQ multiplex PCR reads. The sample shows under 200,000 distinct CDR3 sequences, under 95% of them seen only once. The specimen was CD4+ T cells from PBMCs. The receptors stem from a human donor in good health. Both conserved end residues are part of each CDR3. Each record gives: CDR3 length, D gene, J gene, V gene, clone size, CDR3 DNA, CDR3 protein. D genes are given only for firm matches. Rows may omit the clone size; those that give it use once, few, many or a size class.

13 | - | TRBJ1-6 | TRBV5-1 | - | TGCGCCAGCAGCTTGGAGTACAGCTCACCCCTCCACTTT | CASSLEYSSPLHF
15 | - | TRBJ1-3 | TRBV19 | - | TGTGCCAGTAGTATAAGAGCAGTGGCTGGAAACACCATATATTTT | CASSIRAVAGNTIYF
13 | - | TRBJ1-4 | TRBV20-1 | - | TGCAGTGCTAGCTTGGGGGTTAATGAAAAACTGTTTTTT | CSASLGVNEKLFF
16 | - | TRBJ1-2 | TRBV10-3 | - | TGTGCCATTTCACTAATGGGGGCGCCTTCATTCTATGGCTACACCTTC | CAISLMGAPSFYGYTF
13 | - | TRBJ2-3 | TRBV5-6 | - | TGTGCCAGCAGCCTCCCAGCCACAGATACGCAGTATTTT | CASSLPATDTQYF
13 | - | TRBJ1-2 | TRBV28 | - | TGTGCCAGCAAACAGGCATCTAACTATGGCTACACCTTC | CASKQASNYGYTF
16 | - | TRBJ1-5 | TRBV3-1 | - | TGTGCCAGCAGCTCGATGAGGGGGGGGGTCGGTCAGCCCCAGCATTTT | CASSSMRGGVGQPQHF
13 | TRBD1 | TRBJ1-1 | TRBV30 | once | TGTGCCTGGTCCAGGGGGCGTAACACTGAAGCTTTCTTT | CAWSRGRNTEAFF
14 | - | TRBJ1-2 | TRBV20-1 | - | TGCAGTGCCAAAAACGGCGGGGGTGAGGGTGGCTACACCTTC | CSAKNGGGEGGYTF
13 | - | TRBJ1-2 | TRBV29-1 | - | TGCAGCGCGACTATTGACGGACGGGGTGGCTACACCTTC | CSATIDGRGGYTF
14 | - | TRBJ1-1 | TRBV20-1 | once | TGCAGTGCTCCTCGTCCCAGGGGTAACACTGAAGCTTTCTTT | CSAPRPRGNTEAFF
14 | - | TRBJ2-5 | TRBV27 | once | TGTGCCAGCAGTGGGTTCGGACAGCAAGAGACCCAGTACTTC | CASSGFGQQETQYF
16 | - | TRBJ2-2 | TRBV6-2/TRBV6-3 | - | TGTGCCAGCATCACAGGAGGGAAGGGTGGCACCGGGGAGCTGTTTTTT | CASITGGKGGTGELFF
16 | - | TRBJ1-1 | TRBV7-2 | once | TGTGCCAGCAGCCCGCAACCCGCGGACAGCCACACTGAAGCTTTCTTT | CASSPQPADSHTEAFF
16 | - | TRBJ2-3 | TRBV4-1 | - | TGCGCCAGCAGCCAAGAGGTAGGAAGGGGAACAGATACGCAGTATTTT | CASSQEVGRGTDTQYF
14 | - | TRBJ1-1 | TRBV30 | - | TGTGCCTCTTCAACCAGGGGTGGGAACACTGAAGCTTTCTTT | CASSTRGGNTEAFF
15 | - | TRBJ2-1 | TRBV20-1 | once | TGCAGTGCTCCACTAGCCCCGAGCTCCTACAATGAGCAGTTCTTC | CSAPLAPSSYNEQFF
15 | - | TRBJ1-3 | TRBV7-2 | - | TGTGCCAGCAGCACAGACGGAAGCTCTGGAAACACCATATATTTT | CASSTDGSSGNTIYF
16 | - | TRBJ2-4 | TRBV28 | - | TGTGCCAGCAGTTTATTGGGGGAGGCAGGGAAAAACATTCAGTACTTC | CASSLLGEAGKNIQYF
14 | - | TRBJ2-3 | TRBV20-1 | once | TGCAGTGCAACCAAAGGGGGTGTGACAGATACGCAGTATTTT | CSATKGGVTDTQYF
12 | - | TRBJ1-2 | TRBV4-2 | - | TGTGCCAGCAGCCAAGTCACATATGGCTACACCTTC | CASSQVTYGYTF
16 | - | TRBJ2-5 | TRBV14 | - | TGTGCCAGCAGCCAAGAATTAGGAGGGCTCGGAGAGACCCAGTACTTC | CASSQELGGLGETQYF
15 | TRBD1 | TRBJ2-7 | TRBV2 | - | TGTGCCAGCAGTGAAGGCAGGGGGCGCGGGTACGAGCAGTACTTC | CASSEGRGRGYEQYF
13 | - | TRBJ1-6 | TRBV7-9 | - | TGTGCCAGCAGCCCCTCCCTGGCCACACTCCCCCACTTT | CASSPSLATLPHF
15 | - | TRBJ1-1 | TRBV6-6 | - | TGTGCCAGCAGGAAGGACGGAACAGAGAACACTGAAGCTTTCTTT | CASRKDGTENTEAFF
16 | - | TRBJ2-7 | TRBV11-2 | few | TGTGCCAGCAGCCCCGGGCGGATAGGGCTGCACTACGAGCAGTACTTC | CASSPGRIGLHYEQYF
15 | TRBD2 | TRBJ2-5 | TRBV19 | - | TGTGCCAGTAGTCTTCGGGGACTAGGCCAAGAGACCCAGTACTTC | CASSLRGLGQETQYF
17 | - | TRBJ2-3 | TRBV7-9 | - | TGTGCCAGCAGCCCCCGACGGGACTCCGCGGGCACAGATACGCAGTATTTT | CASSPRRDSAGTDTQYF
14 | - | TRBJ1-4 | TRBV5-6 | - | TGTGCCAGCAGCTTGGCCATAGCTCGGGAAAAACTGTTTTTT | CASSLAIAREKLFF
14 | TRBD2 | TRBJ2-3 | TRBV20-1 | - | TGCAGTGCTAGTATTAGCGGGGTGACAGATACGCAGTATTTT | CSASISGVTDTQYF
17 | TRBD2 | TRBJ2-5 | TRBV20-1 | - | TGCAGTGCCGTAGGCTCGACTAGCGGGGGGAGGTTGGAGACCCAGTACTTC | CSAVGSTSGGRLETQYF
15 | - | TRBJ2-3 | TRBV19 | - | TGTGCCAGTAGTATTGAGGGGGGGGCCACAGATACGCAGTATTTT | CASSIEGGATDTQYF
15 | - | TRBJ2-7 | TRBV3-1 | - | TGTGCCAGCAGCCAAGACAGGTTACCTAGTAACAAGCAGTACTTC | CASSQDRLPSNKQYF
12 | - | TRBJ1-5 | TRBV20-1 | - | TGCAGTGCTAGGGGGTCAGGGCAGCCCCAGCATTTT | CSARGSGQPQHF
13 | - | TRBJ1-1 | TRBV14 | - | TGTGCCAGCAGCCAAATCCCGAACACTGAAGCTTTCTTT | CASSQIPNTEAFF
13 | - | TRBJ2-7 | TRBV28 | once | TGTGCCAGCTCTAAATTGGGGGGCCGGGAGCAGTACTTC | CASSKLGGREQYF
14 | - | TRBJ1-2 | TRBV6-2/TRBV6-3 | - | TGTGCCAGCAGCTTGCATACAGGATTCTATGGCTACACCTTC | CASSLHTGFYGYTF
12 | TRBD1 | TRBJ1-2 | TRBV28 | once | TGTGCCGTACGGACAGGGGGCGCGGGCTACACCTTC | CAVRTGGAGYTF
17 | TRBD1 | TRBJ1-4 | TRBV15 | once | TGTGCCACCAGCGGCCGGGACAGGGGTTTGACTAATGAAAAACTGTTTTTT | CATSGRDRGLTNEKLFF
14 | - | TRBJ1-2 | TRBV18 | - | TGTGCCAGCTCACCAGAGTTGGGGTCTACCCTCTACACCTTC | CASSPELGSTLYTF
16 | TRBD2 | TRBJ2-1 | TRBV7-2 | - | TGTGCCAGCAGCGTGCGACTAGCGGGGCCCTACAATGAGCAGTTCTTC | CASSVRLAGPYNEQFF
13 | - | TRBJ1-2 | TRBV10-3 | once | TGTGCCATCTTTATCCAAGCTAACTATGGCTACACCTTC | CAIFIQANYGYTF
16 | - | TRBJ1-1 | TRBV5-1 | - | TGCGCCAGCAGCTTGAAAGTGGGGCTTATGAACACTGAAGCTTTCTTT | CASSLKVGLMNTEAFF
16 | - | TRBJ2-5 | TRBV19 | - | TGTGCCAGCCGGCCCAGGGGAACCCCATTGGGGGAGACCCAGTACTTC | CASRPRGTPLGETQYF
17 | TRBD1 | TRBJ1-5 | TRBV23-1 | - | TGCGCCAGCCGACCTCCAAGACAGGGTACAGGCAATCAGCCCCAGCATTTT | CASRPPRQGTGNQPQHF
15 | TRBD2 | TRBJ2-1 | TRBV7-3 | - | TGTGCCAGCAGCTTCGGGACTAGCGGGGGGTTTGAGCAGTTCTTC | CASSFGTSGGFEQFF
12 | - | TRBJ2-1 | TRBV12-3/TRBV12-4 | once | TGTGCCAGCAGCGCCCGTAGGAATGAGCAGTTCTTC | CASSARRNEQFF
12 | - | TRBJ1-3 | TRBV11-2 | - | TGTGCCAGCAGCGCGCCGGGAAACACCATATATTTT | CASSAPGNTIYF
16 | TRBD2 | TRBJ2-2 | TRBV7-2 | - | TGTGCCAGCAGCTTAGATGCCGGGGGGAGGGCCGGGGAGCTGTTTTTT | CASSLDAGGRAGELFF
14 | - | TRBJ1-2 | TRBV30 | - | TGTGCCTGGAGTCCCGACAGTACTAACTATGGCTACACCTTC | CAWSPDSTNYGYTF
14 | - | TRBJ1-6 | TRBV28 | - | TGTGCCAGCAGACAACAGGGACATAATTCACCCCTCCACTTT | CASRQQGHNSPLHF
15 | TRBD1 | TRBJ1-2 | TRBV20-1 | - | TGCAGTGCTAGTCATGCAGGGGGCGTGTTGAAGGGCTACACCTTC | CSASHAGGVLKGYTF
16 | TRBD1 | TRBJ1-2 | TRBV12-3/TRBV12-4 | - | TGTGCCAGCAGATCCCCATCGGGACAGGGGATCTGGGGCTACACCTTC | CASRSPSGQGIWGYTF
15 | - | TRBJ1-3 | TRBV6-1 | - | TGTGCCAGCAGTGAATCCCGCGGAGCTGGAAACACCATACATTTT | CASSESRGAGNTIHF